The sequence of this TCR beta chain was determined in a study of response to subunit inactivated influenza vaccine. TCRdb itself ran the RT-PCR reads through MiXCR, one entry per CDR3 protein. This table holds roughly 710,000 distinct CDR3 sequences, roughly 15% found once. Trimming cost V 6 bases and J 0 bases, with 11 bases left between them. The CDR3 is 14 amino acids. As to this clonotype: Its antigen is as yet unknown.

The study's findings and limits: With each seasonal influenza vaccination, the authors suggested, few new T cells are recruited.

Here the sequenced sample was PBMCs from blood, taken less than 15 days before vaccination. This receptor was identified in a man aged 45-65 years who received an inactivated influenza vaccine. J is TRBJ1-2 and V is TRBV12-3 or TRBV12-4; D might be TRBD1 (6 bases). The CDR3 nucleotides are TGTGCCAGCAGAGCGACAGGACCTAACTATGGCTACACCTTC. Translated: CASRATGPNYGYTF.